This T cell receptor beta chain was captured in a study of cytomegalovirus exposure and HLA in healthy donors. The overall study: An earlier analysis found under 130 million unique TCR beta sequences from around 180 million T cells.

The ends were cut back, 0 bases at V and 4 bases at J, with 10 bases in the middle. Germline loops: CDR1 MNHEY, CDR2 SVGAGI. CDR3 length: 15 residues. Overall study findings and caveats: Owing to their indistinguishability, certain V segments, notably TRBV6-2 and TRBV6-3, were excluded.

The PCR ran on 60 Vbeta and 13 Jbeta primers. Produced via immunoSEQ multiplex PCR; TCRdb's table is partial and in-frame only. The data hold approximately 160,000 clones, with under 70% observed a single time. Worth noting for this clone: Its specificity is unknown.

In nominal health when sampled, donors likely had unrecorded immune exposures nonetheless. The clonotype was recovered from a woman aged 40 to 50 in good health and CMV-seropositive. The chain links TRBV6-5 to TRBJ1-3; tentatively, D is TRBD1 (5 bases). The material sequenced was PBMCs. CDR3 bases: TGTGCCAGCAGTTACTCATCAGGGTCCGGAAACACCATATATTTT. Residues: CASSYSSGSGNTIYF.